The sequence of this T cell receptor (beta chain) was determined in a study of T cells in Graves' hyperthyroidism and ophthalmopathy (dated by TCRdb to the late 2010s). Study-wide context: Peripheral blood samples were taken at the time of initial diagnosis, prior to any treatment. Whether ophthalmopathy could be predicted prospectively was tested in an independent validation cohort made up of roughly 19 hyperthyroidism patients plus 17 patients who later progressed to ophthalmopathy. After sampling, hyperthyroidism patients received methimazole starting at 30 mg daily, and ophthalmopathy patients received high-dose intravenous methylprednisolone. In roughly six Graves' hyperthyroidism patients, the study also compared T-cell repertoires from thyroid tissue with T-cell repertoires from blood. The 100 discovery patients were divided at random into training and test sets in a 7:3 ratio. TCR Vbeta CDR3 sequencing of 120 to 150 peripheral blood samples (approximately 44 ophthalmopathy, 75 hyperthyroidism and roughly 17 progressor patients) is reported in the paper. To identify distinguishing TCR V-J signatures, a discovery cohort of about 100 patients was used, comprising approximately 40 with Graves' ophthalmopathy and around 57 with stable Graves' hyperthyroidism. The study at large found these results: Ophthalmopathy was separated from stable hyperthyroidism by a 13 V-J signature model, with 85% to 90% sensitivity and about 81% specificity obtained in cross-validation and 80%/75% obtained in testing. Most expanded thyroid clonotypes (frequency above 0.001) were also detected in blood, a finding suggesting that blood repertoires may reflect thyroid immune responses. Sample size was not statistically predetermined, and investigators were not blinded to group allocation. In validation, the model predicted progression to ophthalmopathy with 65% to 71% sensitivity and 72% to 75% specificity, a median of around six months before onset.

Hyperthyroidism patients were newly diagnosed, with disease duration under 2 months, and aged 18 to 65 years. The study excluded patients with uncontrolled infections, other autoimmune diseases, pregnancy or lactation. Clinical symptoms, serum thyroxine and TRAb, thyroid ultrasound, and orbital computed tomography formed the basis for the diagnoses. Blood from progressor patients was drawn when they were first diagnosed with hyperthyroidism, before any ophthalmopathy symptoms appeared. PBMCs were separated from roughly 10 ml of fresh peripheral blood using Ficoll-Paque density gradient centrifugation. Progressor patients were initially diagnosed with Graves' hyperthyroidism and developed ophthalmopathy during follow-up. Total RNA was extracted using Trizol reagent, and RNA quality was assessed on an Agilent 2100 Bioanalyzer. Amplification of TCR beta CDR3 regions was carried out from RNA transcripts. A first-round RT-PCR of the TCR CDR3 used the HTBI primer set with the Qiagen OneStep RT-PCR kit. The libraries were constructed in a second round of multiplex PCR and then size-selected and purified. Sequencing of the libraries was done on an Illumina HiSeq2000 using paired-end 100 bp reads. Processing in the source paper ran as follows. Raw data were processed with SOAPnuke, discarding reads with adapters, uncalled bases, mean Phred below 15, or no exact constant-primer or identifier match. High-quality paired reads were merged with COPE v1.2.5, and unique nucleotide sequences were defined as clonotypes. Clonotypes were aligned to IMGT TRBV, TRBD and TRBJ reference segments using MiTCR v1.1. Analysis was restricted to V-J combinations with a frequency above 0.0001, which covered just over 98% of repertoires. The TCS score was defined as F50 (clonal expansion) divided by E x V (chaos), with BLOSUM62-based TCRdist calculated between CDR3 peptides within each V-J. Welch's t-statistics and random forest reduced around 550 V-J features to 10 to 15, which were used in a naive Bayes classifier (R e1071). TCRdb redid the processing of the public reads, applying fastp at Q25 and MiXCR, and retained in-frame beta chains. When rows share a CDR3 protein, they turn into one entry using the most common DNA and genes. Clone size and V and J calls follow TCRdb, not the original study. Counted in this sample were 370,000 or so distinct CDR3 sequences; approximately 13% of them appeared once. Of the sample, more than 20% falls within the top ten clones.

This clonotype has a count of ten or more. There is no known antigen for this receptor. The record has no base qualities; no much larger clone is one base away. Material for sequencing was blood. This receptor was obtained from a man aged 30-40 years with Graves' hyperthyroidism that later progressed to Graves' ophthalmopathy.

The nucleotides read TGTGCCAGCACCTTTGACCGGGAACCATCAGATACGCAGTATTTT. Its protein product is CASTFDREPSDTQYF. The chain uses TRBV2 and TRBJ2-3, and the D gene may be TRBD2, 5 bases matching. The germline V gene supplies CDR1 SNHLY and CDR2 FYNNEI. Deletion took 7 bases off V and 4 bases off J, with a span of 18 bases between the germline ends. From its cysteine to its phenylalanine, the CDR3 spans 15 amino acids. CDR3 DNA only is kept here, 45 bases in frame from base 1.